These T cell receptor beta chains were read from a single sample in a study of T cell repertoires in cytomegalovirus infection. These TCRs are of unknown antigen specificity. TCRdb reanalysed the reads using MiXCR and keeps one entry per CDR3 protein. Among approximately 730,000 distinct CDR3 sequences listed, around 31% were seen once. Here the sequenced sample was cultured PBMCs, taken from culture after CMV antigen stimulation. The receptor source for this set is a human donor in good health (CMV status not recorded). Some clones in this sample may be carry-over from other donors' samples. Both conserved end residues are part of each CDR3. The order of the fields is J gene, clone size, V gene, D gene, CDR3 DNA, CDR3 protein. A D gene is named only where the DNA matches it firmly. A clone size is listed for some rows: how often the clone was seen (once, few, many), or a class if it is expanded.

TRBJ2-1	NA	TRBV7-8	NA	TGTGCCAGCAGCACGGCGGTGGAGCAGTTCTTC	CASSTAVEQFF
TRBJ1-1	NA	TRBV6-6	NA	TGTGCCAGCACTCCGCCGCCGAGAGGGGCGAACACTGAAGCTTTCTTT	CASTPPPRGANTEAFF
TRBJ1-4	NA	TRBV19	NA	TGTGCCAGTACCGAGGCCCCCGGGAGTGCAACTAATGAAAAACTGTTTTTT	CASTEAPGSATNEKLFF
TRBJ1-1	few	TRBV18	NA	TGTGCCAGCTCACCACCACGGGGGTTTAAGGAAGCTTTCTTT	CASSPPRGFKEAFF
TRBJ1-5	NA	TRBV12-3/TRBV12-4	NA	TGTGCCAGCAGCGGCAGCGGGGGGCAGAGCAATCAGCCCCAGCATTTT	CASSGSGGQSNQPQHF
TRBJ2-5	few	TRBV7-2	TRBD2	TGTGCCAGCAGCTTAGGGTCGGCTAGCGGGGAGACCCAGTACTTC	CASSLGSASGETQYF
TRBJ1-5	few	TRBV7-7	TRBD1	TGTGCCAGCAGCTTAGGATCTGAGGGACAGGTATTTGAGCAGCCCCAGCATTTT	CASSLGSEGQVFEQPQHF
TRBJ2-7	few	TRBV7-2	TRBD2	TGTGCCAGCAGCTTAACGGGGACTAGCGGGGGGGGACACTACGAGCAGTACTTC	CASSLTGTSGGGHYEQYF
TRBJ2-3	NA	TRBV18	NA	TGTGCCAGCTCTTCCTTAGTCGACTCCGGGGTCTCGGATACGCAGTATTTT	CASSSLVDSGVSDTQYF
TRBJ1-4	many	TRBV7-2	NA	TGTGCCAGCAGCGTAACGGGTACAGTAGATGAAAAACTGTTTTTT	CASSVTGTVDEKLFF
TRBJ2-7	NA	TRBV10-3	TRBD2	TGTGCCATCAGTGATCCCCTAGCGGGAGGAGGAGGATACGAGCAGTACTTC	CAISDPLAGGGGYEQYF
TRBJ2-2	NA	TRBV20-1	NA	TGCAGTGCTAGCAAATTTGGCGGGGAGCTGTTTTTT	CSASKFGGELFF
TRBJ2-3	NA	TRBV7-6	TRBD2	TGTGCCAGCAGCTTGGGACTAGCTCAAGATACGCAGTATTTT	CASSLGLAQDTQYF
TRBJ1-6	few	TRBV12-3/TRBV12-4	NA	TGTGCCAGCAGCGTTGCCGGGGGTAATTCACCCCTCCACTTT	CASSVAGGNSPLHF
TRBJ2-7	few	TRBV27	NA	TGTGCCAGCAGTTCGCTCCACAGGAATCCCTACGAGCAGTACTTC	CASSSLHRNPYEQYF
TRBJ2-5	NA	TRBV25-1	NA	TGTGCCAGCAGTGAATCCAATGCGAATCTGGAGACCCAGTACTTC	CASSESNANLETQYF
TRBJ2-7	few	TRBV7-8	TRBD2	TGTGCCAGTCAGGCGGGAGTCAAGGACGAGCAGTACTTC	CASQAGVKDEQYF
TRBJ2-7	NA	TRBV19	TRBD1	TGTGCCTTGCCCGGGACAGGTAAAATCTACGAGCAGTACTTC	CALPGTGKIYEQYF
TRBJ2-2	few	TRBV7-9	NA	TGTGCCAGTGGACTTACCGGGGAGCTGTTTTTT	CASGLTGELFF
TRBJ1-6	NA	TRBV6-6	NA	TGTGCCAGCAGTTACTTGGGCGGGGACCACGGGTATAATTCACCCCTCCACTTT	CASSYLGGDHGYNSPLHF
TRBJ1-2	few	TRBV7-9	NA	TGTGCCAGCAGCTTCATAACAGGTGCTCACTATGGCTACACCTTC	CASSFITGAHYGYTF
TRBJ2-3	NA	TRBV5-5	NA	TGTGCCAGCAGCCGCCGAGGGGCGTCCACAGATACGCAGTATTTT	CASSRRGASTDTQYF
TRBJ1-2	few	TRBV4-2	NA	TGTGCCAGCAGCCGAGCCGGGGGGACCGGGGCCCAATTTGGTGGCTACACCTTC	CASSRAGGTGAQFGGYTF
TRBJ1-6	NA	TRBV4-3	TRBD1	TGCGCCAGCACTCCGGGACAGAGAAATTCACCCCTCCACTTT	CASTPGQRNSPLHF
TRBJ2-7	NA	TRBV15	NA	TGTGCCACCAGCAGAGATCCTGGATACGAGCAGTACTTC	CATSRDPGYEQYF
TRBJ2-7	NA	TRBV4-1	TRBD1	TGCGCCAGCAGCCAAGATCCGACCGGGACAGGGCAGTACTTC	CASSQDPTGTGQYF
TRBJ1-4	once	TRBV12-3/TRBV12-4	NA	TGTGCCAGCAGTGAACAGCTATTTAATGAAAAACTGTTTTTT	CASSEQLFNEKLFF
TRBJ1-6	many	TRBV7-8	NA	TGTGCCAGCAGCTTAGAAGGCCCCTCACCCCTCCACTTT	CASSLEGPSPLHF
TRBJ2-1	few	TRBV6-2/TRBV6-3	TRBD2	TGTGCCAGCAGTTACTCGACTAGCGGGAGGATCTTTTACAATGAGCAGTTCTTC	CASSYSTSGRIFYNEQFF
TRBJ2-3	many	TRBV7-2	NA	TGTGCCAGCAGCATCCCCCCGGAGGATACGCAGTATTTT	CASSIPPEDTQYF
TRBJ2-1	NA	TRBV6-1	NA	TGTGCCGGACGGGACTCCCCCGCGGTTCTTGAGCAGTTCTTC	CAGRDSPAVLEQFF
TRBJ1-2	NA	TRBV28	NA	TGTGCCAGCAGTCAATCGGAGCAGGGGGGCTACACCTTC	CASSQSEQGGYTF
TRBJ1-1	NA	TRBV6-6	NA	TGTGCCAGCAGTAAACCAACACGGAACACTGAAGCTTTCTTT	CASSKPTRNTEAFF
TRBJ2-1	NA	TRBV7-2	NA	TGTGCCAGCAGCTCAGGGACCAGGAATGAGCAGTTCTTC	CASSSGTRNEQFF
TRBJ1-6	few	TRBV12-3/TRBV12-4	NA	TGTGCCAGCAGCCAGGGCCATTCACCCCTCCACTTT	CASSQGHSPLHF
TRBJ2-1	few	TRBV6-2/TRBV6-3	TRBD2	TGTGCCAGCGGCCTACCCGGGGGCGGGAGGAGGAATGAGCAGTTCTTC	CASGLPGGGRRNEQFF
TRBJ1-1	NA	TRBV10-3	NA	TGTGCCACCGCCGGGAACACTGAAGCTTTCTTT	CATAGNTEAFF
TRBJ2-3	few	TRBV6-1	TRBD2	TGTGCCAGCAGTCCAAGGGCCCCATTAGCGGGGAATACGCAGTATTTT	CASSPRAPLAGNTQYF
TRBJ2-7	once	TRBV20-1	TRBD2	TGCAGTGCTTGTTATTTGACTAGCGGGGTTTACGAGCGGTACTTC	CSACYLTSGVYERYF
TRBJ1-2	few	TRBV7-9	NA	TGTGCCAGCAGCTTAGTTACGGTTGATATAAACTATGGCTACACCTTC	CASSLVTVDINYGYTF
TRBJ1-3	few	TRBV6-1	NA	TGTGCCAGCAGTGAGGCTGTAGGAAACACCATATATTTT	CASSEAVGNTIYF
TRBJ1-1	few	TRBV4-1	NA	TGCGCCAGCAGCCACGCCATTCTCAGGGAAGTTGAAGCTTTCTTT	CASSHAILREVEAFF
TRBJ1-1	few	TRBV10-3	NA	TGTGCCATCAAGCCTCTTCTGGGGCCCACTGAAGCTTTCTTT	CAIKPLLGPTEAFF
TRBJ2-7	once	TRBV7-9	TRBD1	TGTGCCAGCAGTTATACCGGGACAGTGGACGAGCAGTACTTC	CASSYTGTVDEQYF
TRBJ1-2	few	TRBV7-6	TRBD1	TGTGCCAGCAGCTTCTCCACCGGACAGGGAGGCGGCTACACCTTC	CASSFSTGQGGGYTF
TRBJ2-5	NA	TRBV10-3	NA	TGTGCCATATCAGGGTCTCAAGAGACCCAGTACTTC	CAISGSQETQYF
TRBJ2-1	few	TRBV10-3	NA	TGTGCCATGGGGACAACGGCCAATGAGCAGTTCTTC	CAMGTTANEQFF
TRBJ2-1	NA	TRBV6-2/TRBV6-3	NA	TGTGCCAGCAGTTGGCTAGCTGGTTACAATGAGCAGTTCTTC	CASSWLAGYNEQFF
TRBJ2-7	NA	TRBV12-3/TRBV12-4	TRBD2	TGTGCCAGCAGGCGGCATAGCGGGGCCTCCTCCTACGAGCAGTACTTC	CASRRHSGASSYEQYF
TRBJ1-1	NA	TRBV2	NA	TGTGCCAGCAGTCGGTTCCCGGCTACTACGTTCACTGAAGCTTTCTTT	CASSRFPATTFTEAFF
TRBJ2-2	NA	TRBV18	NA	TGTGCCAGCTCACCACCGGAAGGGTCCGGGGAGCTGTTTTTT	CASSPPEGSGELFF
TRBJ2-1	NA	TRBV7-2	TRBD2	TGTGCCAGCGTCTACGGACTAGCGGGTTACAATGAGCAGTTCTTC	CASVYGLAGYNEQFF
TRBJ2-5	NA	TRBV15	NA	TGTGCCACCAGCACCAAACTAGGGACCCAGTACTTC	CATSTKLGTQYF
TRBJ2-7	few	TRBV7-4	TRBD2	TGTGCCAGCCTCGGGGAAGCGGGAGGCTACGAGCAGTACTTC	CASLGEAGGYEQYF